This record concerns one T cell receptor beta chain sequence. The data derive from a study of blood T cell repertoires in COVID-19. The overall study: Sources were T cells, B-cell-depleted T cells, or PBMCs; the material itself was cDNA or gDNA.

This CDR3 comprises 16 residues. V lost 3 bases and J lost 2, with 14 bases in between. Germline values: CDR1 SGHAT, CDR2 FQDESV (reference sequence). In the original workflow: Amplified reference gene primers provided the basis for estimating nucleated cell counts. Repertoires were generated with immunoSEQ multiplex PCR, while TCRdb's copy carries only in-frame clones and drops some. V and J calls and clone size come straight from that table; D and trimming were deduced from the DNA. Among 43,000 or so clones listed, roughly four fifths were seen once. The sequence came from a man aged 55-75 years with active COVID-19. Sequencing was carried out using peripheral blood. The chain is built from TRBV11-1 and TRBJ2-1, with D perhaps TRBD2 (5 bases). The CDR3 bases are TGTGCCAGCAGCTTCAGGAGCGGAGGAGCCTACAATGAGCAGTTCTTC. Translating it yields CASSFRSGGAYNEQFF.